This T cell receptor (beta chain) stems from a study of blood T cell repertoires in COVID-19. During active infection, Seattle patients enrolled and were then monitored through disease. V dropped 7 bases and J dropped 0; count of bases not matched to a gene: 4. Germline CDR1 reads SQVTM; CDR2 reads ANQGSEA. The CDR3 covers 14 residues. Original handling: Reference gene primer amplification gave nucleated cell count estimates. Here immunoSEQ multiplex PCR was the method, and the copy in TCRdb shows in-frame clones only, minus some. Clonal size and the V and J genes are those of that table, whereas D and trimming came from the DNA. Of about 82,000 clones in the sample, roughly 78% were seen once.

The rearrangement uses TRBV29-1 and TRBJ2-2; 8 bases are a match to TRBD1. The sequence was obtained from a man in his sixties with COVID-19, enrolled during active disease. Sequencing input: peripheral blood. CDR3 bases: TGCAGCGCCTGGACAGGGACGAACACCGGGGAGCTGTTTTTT. It is translated as CSAWTGTNTGELFF.